This TCR beta chain was recovered during a study of cytomegalovirus exposure and HLA in healthy donors. Whole-study results and caveats: Generally TCR sequences proved uncommon, though certain public TCRs appeared in numerous donors. Three chains tied to CMV proved CMV antigen-specific in vitro. High specificity and sensitivity for cytomegalovirus status were reported for the classifier. Cytomegalovirus-associated status was assigned to some 180 TCR beta chains.

As regards this clone: Its antigen is undetermined.

The CDR3 is 16 amino acids. The junction had 9 bases not matched to a gene; V was cut back by 0 bases and J by 5 bases. CDR1 and CDR2 (germline): MGHRA, YSYEKL. Measured with immunoSEQ multiplex PCR; TCRdb has only the in-frame clones, and not every one. The sample has about 160,000 clones; around nine tenths are singletons. The genes are TRBV4-1 and TRBJ2-5; 7 nucleotides line up with TRBD2. The specimen sequenced was PBMCs. This clonotype originated in a woman between 18 and 29 years old in good health and CMV-seropositive. The CDR3 protein is CASSQDGAGVWETQYF. CDR3 sequence (DNA): TGCGCCAGCAGCCAAGATGGGGCGGGAGTGTGGGAGACCCAGTACTTC.